This TCR beta chain comes out of a study of T cell responses to AZD1222 COVID-19 vaccine. Whole-study findings and limits: At 160-218 and 743-854, vaccine-associated CD4 TCRs were dominant, and they spanned spike. The study found Spike-specific TCR breadth and depth rose after two AZD1222 doses. Among the donors, most were white British and more were female, and clonal diversity was possibly underestimated.

Pooled samples include second doses given at about 4 or 12 weeks. Clones were read by immunoSEQ multiplex PCR, and TCRdb kept only the in-frame ones, dropping some. The sample includes over 110,000 clones, roughly 92% of them seen just once. There are 16 residues in the CDR3. Germline assignment: CDR1 MDHEN and CDR2 SYDVKM. J gave up 4 bases and V 5 bases, and 12 bases lay outside the gene matches. This clone was detected only once. What it binds is unknown. The sequenced sample was peripheral blood, obtained 28 days after the second AZD1222 dose. The genes are TRBV28 and TRBJ2-5; 8 positions match TRBD1. This clonotype was obtained from an adult who received the AZD1222 COVID-19 vaccine. The DNA for the CDR3 is TGTGCCAGCAGTAGCCAGCCAGGGGGCTTGGGAGAGACCCAGTACTTC. Residues: CASSSQPGGLGETQYF.